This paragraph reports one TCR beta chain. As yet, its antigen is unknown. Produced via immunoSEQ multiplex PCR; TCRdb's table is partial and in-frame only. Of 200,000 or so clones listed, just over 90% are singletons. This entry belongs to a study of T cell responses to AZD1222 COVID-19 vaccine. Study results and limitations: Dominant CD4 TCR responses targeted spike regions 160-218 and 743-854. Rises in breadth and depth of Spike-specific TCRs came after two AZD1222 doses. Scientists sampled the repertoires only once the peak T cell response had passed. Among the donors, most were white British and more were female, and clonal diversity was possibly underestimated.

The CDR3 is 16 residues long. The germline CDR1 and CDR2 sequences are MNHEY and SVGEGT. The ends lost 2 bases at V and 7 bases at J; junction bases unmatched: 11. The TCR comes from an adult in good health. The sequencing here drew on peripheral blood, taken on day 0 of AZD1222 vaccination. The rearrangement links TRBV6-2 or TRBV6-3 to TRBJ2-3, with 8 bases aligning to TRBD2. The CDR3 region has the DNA TGTGCCAGCAGTTACCCCCCCGCGGGGGGCGGGTATACGCAGTATTTT. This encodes CASSYPPAGGGYTQYF.